Included here is one T cell receptor (beta chain) sequence, with context. Its cognate antigen is unknown. With 1 base removed from V and 8 bases from J, the gap between germline ends came to 11 bases. Germline V gene sequence: CDR1 LNHNV, CDR2 YYDKDF (reference sequence). CDR3 length: 14 amino acids. The sample comes from a study of T-cell memory formation after mild COVID-19. 5'RACE, which relied on constant-segment primers, yielded TCR alpha and TCR beta cDNA libraries carrying sample barcodes and UMIs. Via MiXCR, TCRdb re-called the 5' RACE reads, giving one row per CDR3 protein. Counted here are 540,000 or so distinct CDR3 sequences, about a fifth occurring once; the ten biggest clones make up approximately 13%. Broader study findings: In pre-infection memory, a portion of responding clones appeared, which suggested that cross-reactive memory joined.

The sequenced sample was PBMCs or a T cell subset sorted from them (not recorded which). The rearrangement uses TRBV15 and TRBJ1-4; D uncertain. This TCR was recovered from an adult woman who had mild COVID-19 (a few samples of this study predate the infection). Cell type and time point are not known. The CDR3 bases are TGTGCCACCAGCAGAGTCCAAGGTTGGGAAAAACTGTTTTTT. Translation gives CATSRVQGWEKLFF.